Listed here are 4 T cell receptor beta chains from one sample, sequenced in a study of T cell responses to AZD1222 COVID-19 vaccine. Repertoires were generated with immunoSEQ multiplex PCR, while TCRdb's copy carries only in-frame clones and drops some. The sample shows about 120,000 clones, 75% to 90% of them seen only once. The sequences come from peripheral blood, collected on day 0 of AZD1222 vaccination. These TCRs come from an adult in good health.

The V gene is TRBV5-1, the J gene TRBJ2-2; 8 positions match TRBD1. V shed 4 bases, J shed 6 bases, and the junction held 5 bases outside the gene matches. The CDR3 spans 14 residues. Germline V lookup: CDR1 SGHRS, CDR2 YFSETQ. CDR3 amino acids: CASSPGQAAGELFF. The CDR3 coding sequence is TGCGCCAGCAGCCCGGGACAGGCGGCCGGGGAGCTGTTTTTT.

V is TRBV14 and J is TRBJ2-5; 9 positions match TRBD2. The length of the CDR3 is 19 residues. Unmatched junction bases numbered 16, after V lost 0 bases and J lost 5 bases. CDR1 is SGHDN, CDR2 FVKESK, per germline. The DNA of the CDR3 is TGTGCCAGCAGCCAAGATTGGGTGAAGCGGGAGGATCTCCGGGAGACCCAGTACTTC. It specifies CASSQDWVKREDLRETQYF.

The chain carries TRBV27 and TRBJ1-1; D is unresolved. Trimming took off 3 bases at V and 7 bases at J, with 12 bases between the two ends. The length of the CDR3 is 13 residues. Germline values: CDR1 MNHEY, CDR2 SMNVEV (reference sequence). The CDR3 spells CASSFSPPGEAFF. The CDR3, as DNA: TGTGCCAGCAGTTTCTCTCCCCCCGGTGAAGCTTTCTTT.

This chain links TRBV21-1 with TRBJ1-5; the D segment call TRBD1 is taken from the table without a DNA check. TRBV21-1 is an annotated pseudogene. CDR3 size: 14 residues. Written as DNA, the CDR3 is TGTGCCAGCAGCAGACAGGGGGGGGTTCAGCCCCAGCATTTT. Amino acid sequence: CASSRQGGVQPQHF.